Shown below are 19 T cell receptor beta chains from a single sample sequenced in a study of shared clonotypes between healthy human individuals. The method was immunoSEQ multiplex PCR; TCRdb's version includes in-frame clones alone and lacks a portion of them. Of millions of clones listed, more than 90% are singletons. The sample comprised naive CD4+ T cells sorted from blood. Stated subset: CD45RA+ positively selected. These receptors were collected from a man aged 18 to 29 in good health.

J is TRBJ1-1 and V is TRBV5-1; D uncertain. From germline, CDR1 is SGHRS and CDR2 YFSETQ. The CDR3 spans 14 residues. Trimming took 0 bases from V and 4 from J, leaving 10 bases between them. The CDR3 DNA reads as TGCGCCAGCAGCTTGGTACCCGTGGGCACTGAAGCTTTCTTT. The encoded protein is CASSLVPVGTEAFF.

CDR3 DNA sequence: TGCGCCAGCAGCCAAGAATCGGGACCCACCGAGAAATACTTC. This translates into CASSQESGPTEKYF. This sequence joins TRBV4-3 and TRBJ2-4; D possibly uses TRBD1 or TRBD2 (5 bases each). V lost 0 bases, J lost 16 bases, and 19 bases lay in between. CDR3 size: 14 residues. CDR1 is LGHNA, CDR2 YSLEER, per germline.

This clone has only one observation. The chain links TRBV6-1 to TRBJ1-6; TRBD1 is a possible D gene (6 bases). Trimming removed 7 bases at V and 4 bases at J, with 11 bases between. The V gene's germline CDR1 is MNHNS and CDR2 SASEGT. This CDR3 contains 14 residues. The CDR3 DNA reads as TGTGCCAGCACTCCGGACAGTTATAATTCACCCCTCCACTTT. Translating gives CASTPDSYNSPLHF.

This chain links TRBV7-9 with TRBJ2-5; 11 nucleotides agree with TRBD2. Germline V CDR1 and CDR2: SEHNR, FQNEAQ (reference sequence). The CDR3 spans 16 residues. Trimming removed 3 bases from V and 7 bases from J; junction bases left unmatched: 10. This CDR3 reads CASSLASGRIGGTQYF. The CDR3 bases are TGTGCCAGCAGCTTGGCTAGCGGGAGGATCGGTGGGACCCAGTACTTC.

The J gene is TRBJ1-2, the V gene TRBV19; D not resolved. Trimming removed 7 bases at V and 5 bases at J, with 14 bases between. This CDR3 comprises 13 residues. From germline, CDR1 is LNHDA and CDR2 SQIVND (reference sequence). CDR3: CASTPGSLYGYTF. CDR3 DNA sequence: TGTGCCAGTACCCCGGGGAGCTTGTATGGCTACACCTTC.

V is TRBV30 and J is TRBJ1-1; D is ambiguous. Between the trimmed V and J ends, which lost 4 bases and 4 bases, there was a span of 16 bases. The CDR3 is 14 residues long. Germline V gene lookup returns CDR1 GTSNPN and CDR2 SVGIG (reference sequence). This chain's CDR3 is CAWNTLRGFTEAFF. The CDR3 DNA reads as TGTGCCTGGAACACCTTACGGGGTTTCACTGAAGCTTTCTTT.

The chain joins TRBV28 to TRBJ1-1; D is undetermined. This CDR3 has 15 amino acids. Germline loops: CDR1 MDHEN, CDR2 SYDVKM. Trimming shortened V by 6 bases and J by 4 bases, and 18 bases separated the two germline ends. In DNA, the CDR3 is TGTGCCAGCAGCATATCTTGGGGTAGTCCCACTGAAGCTTTCTTT. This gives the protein CASSISWGSPTEAFF.

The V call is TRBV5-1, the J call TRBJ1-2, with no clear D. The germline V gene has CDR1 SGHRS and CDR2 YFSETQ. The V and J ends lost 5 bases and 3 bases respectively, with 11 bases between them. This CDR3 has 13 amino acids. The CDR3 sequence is CASSWEWDYGYTF. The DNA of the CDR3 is TGCGCCAGCAGTTGGGAATGGGACTATGGCTACACCTTC.

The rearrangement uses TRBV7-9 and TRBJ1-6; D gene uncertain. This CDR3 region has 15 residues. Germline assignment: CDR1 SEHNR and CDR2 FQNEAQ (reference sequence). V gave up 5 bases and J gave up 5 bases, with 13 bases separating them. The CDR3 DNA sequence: TGTGCCAGCAGCCGAAGGAACAGTGATAATTCACCCCTCCACTTT. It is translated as CASSRRNSDNSPLHF.

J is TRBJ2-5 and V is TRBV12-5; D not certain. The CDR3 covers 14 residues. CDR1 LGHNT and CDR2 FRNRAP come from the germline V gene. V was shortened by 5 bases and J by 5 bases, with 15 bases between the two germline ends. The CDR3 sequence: CASGEGSSDETQYF. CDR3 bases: TGTGCTAGTGGTGAAGGGTCTTCGGACGAGACCCAGTACTTC. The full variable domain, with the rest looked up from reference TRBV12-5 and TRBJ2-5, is DARVTQTPRHKVTEMGQEVTMRCQPILGHNTVFWYRQTMMQGLELLAYFRNRAPLDDSGMPKDRFSAEMPDATLATLKIQPSEPRDSAVYFCASGEGSSDETQYFGPGTRLLVL.

The CDR3 sequence is CASSDWDGYYEQYF. CDR3 sequence (DNA): TGTGCCAGCAGTGATTGGGACGGTTACTACGAGCAGTACTTC. The gene calls are TRBV6-1 and TRBJ2-7; TRBD1 or TRBD2 may be the D gene (5 bases each). Trimming took 3 bases from V and 3 from J, leaving 12 bases between them. This CDR3 spans 14 amino acids. Germline CDR1 reads MNHNS; CDR2 reads SASEGT.

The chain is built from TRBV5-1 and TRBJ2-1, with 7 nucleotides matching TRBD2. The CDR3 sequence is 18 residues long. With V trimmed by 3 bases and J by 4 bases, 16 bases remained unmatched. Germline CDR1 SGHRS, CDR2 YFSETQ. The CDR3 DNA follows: TGCGCCAGCAGCTCTGGCCCGACCGGACTAGGGGCTTACAATGAGCAGTTCTTC. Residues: CASSSGPTGLGAYNEQFF.

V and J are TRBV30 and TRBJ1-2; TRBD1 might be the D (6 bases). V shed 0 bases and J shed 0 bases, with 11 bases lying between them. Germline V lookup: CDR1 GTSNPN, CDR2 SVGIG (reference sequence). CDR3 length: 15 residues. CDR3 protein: CAWSVGGRTNYGYTF. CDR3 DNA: TGTGCCTGGAGTGTAGGGGGGAGGACTAACTATGGCTACACCTTC.

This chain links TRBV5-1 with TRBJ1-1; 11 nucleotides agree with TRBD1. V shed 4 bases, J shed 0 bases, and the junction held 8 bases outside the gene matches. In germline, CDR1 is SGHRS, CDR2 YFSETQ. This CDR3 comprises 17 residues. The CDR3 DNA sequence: TGCGCCAGCAGCCAAGGACAGGGGGCGGGGATGAACACTGAAGCTTTCTTT. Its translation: CASSQGQGAGMNTEAFF.

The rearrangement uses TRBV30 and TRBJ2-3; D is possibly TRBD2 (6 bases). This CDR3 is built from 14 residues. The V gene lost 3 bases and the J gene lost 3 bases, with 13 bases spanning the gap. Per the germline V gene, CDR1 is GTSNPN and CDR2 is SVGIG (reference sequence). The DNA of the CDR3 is TGTGCCTGGAGAGGGGACTTATCAACAGATACGCAGTATTTT. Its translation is CAWRGDLSTDTQYF.

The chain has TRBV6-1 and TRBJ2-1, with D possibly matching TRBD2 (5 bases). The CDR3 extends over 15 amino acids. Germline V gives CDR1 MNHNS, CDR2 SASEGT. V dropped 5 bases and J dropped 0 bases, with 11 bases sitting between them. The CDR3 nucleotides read TGTGCCAGCAGTTCCGTTGCGGGCTCCTACAATGAGCAGTTCTTC. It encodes CASSSVAGSYNEQFF.

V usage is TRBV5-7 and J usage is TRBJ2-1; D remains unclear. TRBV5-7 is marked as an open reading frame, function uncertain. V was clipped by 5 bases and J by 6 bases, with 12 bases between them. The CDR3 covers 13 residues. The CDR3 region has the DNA TGTGCCAGCAGTGATCGGTGGGGCAATGAGCAGTTCTTC. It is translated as CASSDRWGNEQFF.

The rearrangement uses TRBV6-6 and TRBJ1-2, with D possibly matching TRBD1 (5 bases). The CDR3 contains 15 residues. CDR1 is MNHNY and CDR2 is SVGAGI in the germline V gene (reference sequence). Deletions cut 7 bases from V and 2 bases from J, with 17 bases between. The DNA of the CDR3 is TGTGCCAGCAATCCCAATCCCGGGGCGAACTATGGCTACACCTTC. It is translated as CASNPNPGANYGYTF.

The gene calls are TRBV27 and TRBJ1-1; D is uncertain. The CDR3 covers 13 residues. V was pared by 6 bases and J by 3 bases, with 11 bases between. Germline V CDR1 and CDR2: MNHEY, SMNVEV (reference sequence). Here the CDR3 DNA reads TGTGCCAGCAGCCAGACACCTTACACTGAAGCTTTCTTT. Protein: CASSQTPYTEAFF.